Reported below is one T cell receptor beta chain. As yet, its antigen is unknown. CDR3 length equals 11 residues. Per the germline V gene, CDR1 is MNHEY and CDR2 is SVGAGI. Trimming stripped 6 bases from V and 7 bases from J, with 9 bases between. These data are taken from a study of T cells after yellow fever vaccination. Study results and limitations: A faster peak, day 5 versus 15, was reached by the weaker secondary response.

TCRdb passed the 5' RACE reads through MiXCR, listing each CDR3 protein once. The table includes 500,000 to 650,000 distinct CDR3 sequences, around 17% detected once. The sequenced sample was PBMCs, obtained about 5 days after the first yellow fever vaccination. This TCR was sampled from a man aged 18 to 30 who received the YFV17D yellow fever vaccine. The V and J genes are TRBV6-5 and TRBJ1-1; D gene ambiguous. The CDR3 region is CASSAGVEAFF. Written as DNA, the CDR3 is TGTGCCAGCAGCGCCGGGGTTGAAGCTTTCTTT.